This T cell receptor (beta chain) was captured in a study of T-cell memory formation after mild COVID-19. Study-wide results and limits: Memory sampled before infection contained some responding clones, suggesting cross-reactive memory joined. Specificity for SARS-CoV-2 was not confirmed among the second-wave clones peaking on day 37. Among CD4+ contracting clones, most were CM and EM, and CD8+ ones EMRA.

V shed 0 bases and J shed 11 bases, with 13 bases lying between them. The CDR3 loop spans 13 amino acids. Germline V CDR1 and CDR2: SGHAT, FQNNGV. TCR alpha and TCR beta cDNA libraries carrying sample barcodes and UMIs came from 5'RACE with constant-segment primers. MiXCR was run by TCRdb on the 5' RACE reads, yielding one entry per CDR3 protein. The sample yields over 350,000 distinct CDR3 sequences, approximately 25% seen once. This clonotype occurred once. The antigen remains undetermined. Input material: PBMCs or a T cell subset sorted from them (not recorded which). The sequence derives from an adult woman who had mild COVID-19 (a few samples of this study predate the infection). Cell type and time point are not known. The rearrangement joins TRBV11-2 to TRBJ1-1; maybe TRBD1 (6 bases). The CDR3 DNA is TGTGCCAGCAGCTTAGATAGGGGGAAGGAGGCTTTCTTT. This codes for CASSLDRGKEAFF.